This T cell receptor (beta chain) is drawn from a study of breast tumors, draining lymph nodes, adjacent tissues. Breast cancer patients provided tissue from their axillary draining lymph nodes. The CDR3 has 15 amino acids. In germline, CDR1 is SNHLY, CDR2 FYNNEI. The V gene end was trimmed by 8 bases and the J gene end by 7 bases; junction bases not matched to a gene: 13. Many counts were recorded for this clonotype. TCRdb reanalysed the multiplex PCR reads using MiXCR and keeps one entry per CDR3 protein. Seen here are approximately 250,000 distinct CDR3 sequences, less than 45% observed once, and the top ten hold about 3.9%.

Sequenced material: axillary lymph node tissue. This TCR derives from a female donor with breast cancer. Some clones in this sample may be carry-over from other donors' samples. This chain connects TRBV2 to TRBJ1-5, with 8 bases aligning to TRBD1. As DNA, the CDR3 is TGTGCCAGCGGCGAGGACAGGGTGGAGGGCCAGCCCCAGCATTTT. Translating gives CASGEDRVEGQPQHF.